This is a list of T cell receptor beta chains from one sample in a study of response to subunit inactivated influenza vaccine. MiXCR, applied by TCRdb to the RT-PCR reads, yields one record per CDR3 protein. The data hold 450,000 to 700,000 distinct CDR3 sequences, with 14% observed a single time. Sequenced material: PBMCs from blood, taken approximately 12 days after vaccination. These receptors were obtained from a man aged 50 to 59 who received an inactivated influenza vaccine. Both conserved end residues are part of each CDR3. The order of the fields is CDR3 DNA, CDR3 protein, clone size, D gene, V gene, J gene. D genes are given only for firm matches. A row's size may be missing; if present it is once, few, many or a size class.

DNA: TGTGCCAGCAGTACCTCCGCAGGGACGGGGAAACTGTTTTTT
CDR3: CASSTSAGTGKLFF
size: few
D: NA
V: TRBV12-3/TRBV12-4
J: TRBJ1-4

DNA: TGTGCCAGCATTCCAACTAGCGGACCCCATACGCAGTATTTT
CDR3: CASIPTSGPHTQYF
size: NA
D: TRBD2
V: TRBV6-1
J: TRBJ2-3

DNA: TGTGCCAGCACCGGGACAGGGGTCTCTGGGGCCAACGTCCTGACTTTC
CDR3: CASTGTGVSGANVLTF
size: NA
D: TRBD1
V: TRBV2
J: TRBJ2-6

DNA: TGTGCCAGCAGGCCGGGACAGGGGGGGTACGAGCAGTACTTC
CDR3: CASRPGQGGYEQYF
size: many
D: TRBD1
V: TRBV12-3/TRBV12-4
J: TRBJ2-7

DNA: TGTGCCAGCAGCCAAGAATGGGACAGGGGGCTGGTCGGGGAGCTGTTTTTT
CDR3: CASSQEWDRGLVGELFF
size: NA
D: TRBD1
V: TRBV4-2
J: TRBJ2-2

DNA: TGTGCCAGCAGTATACACGGCCAGGGAACGACCCAGTACTTC
CDR3: CASSIHGQGTTQYF
size: few
D: NA
V: TRBV28
J: TRBJ2-5

DNA: TGTGCCAGCAGCTTCGGGGGCGGGAGGTCCAACGAGCAGTACTTC
CDR3: CASSFGGGRSNEQYF
size: once
D: TRBD2
V: TRBV7-2
J: TRBJ2-7

DNA: TGTGCCACCACCCCGGGCCGCGGTACCGGGGAGCTGTTTTTT
CDR3: CATTPGRGTGELFF
size: NA
D: NA
V: TRBV15
J: TRBJ2-2

DNA: TGCGCCAGCAGCCGGGACGGACAGGGGGCGAGGGATACGCAGTATTTT
CDR3: CASSRDGQGARDTQYF
size: NA
D: TRBD1
V: TRBV4-3
J: TRBJ2-3

DNA: TGTGCCATCAGTGAGAACACCGGGGAGCTGTTTTTT
CDR3: CAISENTGELFF
size: many
D: NA
V: TRBV10-3
J: TRBJ2-2

DNA: TGCGCCAGCAGCTTAACGGGACAGGGTGGTTACGAGCAGTACTTC
CDR3: CASSLTGQGGYEQYF
size: NA
D: TRBD1
V: TRBV5-1
J: TRBJ2-7

DNA: TGTGCCAGCAGCCCGGGACTAGCGGGACTCAATGAGCAGTTCTTC
CDR3: CASSPGLAGLNEQFF
size: NA
D: TRBD2
V: TRBV3-1
J: TRBJ2-1

DNA: TGTGCCAGCAGTCCGGCCAGGAATAACTATGGCTACACCTTC
CDR3: CASSPARNNYGYTF
size: NA
D: NA
V: TRBV12-3/TRBV12-4
J: TRBJ1-2

DNA: TGTGCCAGCAGCTTAGAAGGGTACTCCTACAATGAGCAGTTCTTC
CDR3: CASSLEGYSYNEQFF
size: many
D: NA
V: TRBV11-2
J: TRBJ2-1

DNA: TGTGCCATCAGTGACGACAGGGTCTCTGACCCCCCCCACTTC
CDR3: CAISDDRVSDPPHF
size: NA
D: TRBD1
V: TRBV10-3
J: TRBJ2-4

DNA: TGCAGTGCTAGAGAGTTTTTGGAGCACCAGCCCCAGCATTTT
CDR3: CSAREFLEHQPQHF
size: NA
D: NA
V: TRBV20-1
J: TRBJ1-5

DNA: TGCGCCAGCAGCTTGCCTGGGGGCGGCACCGGGGAGCTGTTTTTT
CDR3: CASSLPGGGTGELFF
size: NA
D: NA
V: TRBV5-1
J: TRBJ2-2

DNA: TGCAGTGCTAGGAAGGGGGCGAGCGATTCACCCCTCCACTTT
CDR3: CSARKGASDSPLHF
size: NA
D: TRBD1
V: TRBV20-1
J: TRBJ1-6

DNA: TGTGCCAGCTCACCGGCCAGTATAAGCACAGATACGCAGTATTTT
CDR3: CASSPASISTDTQYF
size: NA
D: NA
V: TRBV18
J: TRBJ2-3

DNA: TGCAGCGTCCCTTTGACAGGGCCCGAGACCCAGTACTTC
CDR3: CSVPLTGPETQYF
size: many
D: TRBD1
V: TRBV29-1
J: TRBJ2-5

DNA: TGTGCCAGCAGCTTGGTCTACGAGGAGGAGCTGTTTTTT
CDR3: CASSLVYEEELFF
size: few
D: NA
V: TRBV5-4
J: TRBJ2-2

DNA: TGTGCCAGCAGCCAAGCGGCAGGGCAACCGGATACGCAGTATTTT
CDR3: CASSQAAGQPDTQYF
size: NA
D: NA
V: TRBV3-1
J: TRBJ2-3

DNA: TGCGCCAGCAGCCAACAGCGGGGGGAGACCCAGTACTTC
CDR3: CASSQQRGETQYF
size: NA
D: TRBD2
V: TRBV4-3
J: TRBJ2-5

DNA: TGCAGCGTTGAATGGAGGGCACGAGCATCCTACAATGAGCAGTTCTTC
CDR3: CSVEWRARASYNEQFF
size: many
D: NA
V: TRBV29-1
J: TRBJ2-1

DNA: TGTGCCAGCAGTGAAAACAGTTATTCACCCCTCCACTTT
CDR3: CASSENSYSPLHF
size: few
D: NA
V: TRBV6-1
J: TRBJ1-6

DNA: TGTGCCAGCAGCCAAGAACAGAAGGGCCAACTGTTTTTT
CDR3: CASSQEQKGQLFF
size: NA
D: NA
V: TRBV4-2
J: TRBJ1-4

DNA: TGTGCCAGCCACTACCGGGACAGGGGGCGCGAGCAGTACTTC
CDR3: CASHYRDRGREQYF
size: few
D: TRBD1
V: TRBV6-1
J: TRBJ2-7

DNA: TGCGCCAGCAGCTTGACCGTGGGCGCGAACACCGGGGAGCTGTTTTTT
CDR3: CASSLTVGANTGELFF
size: many
D: NA
V: TRBV5-1
J: TRBJ2-2

DNA: TGCAGTGCTAGAGAGTCGCGGGGGGGCTACAATGAGCAGTTCTTC
CDR3: CSARESRGGYNEQFF
size: few
D: TRBD2
V: TRBV20-1
J: TRBJ2-1